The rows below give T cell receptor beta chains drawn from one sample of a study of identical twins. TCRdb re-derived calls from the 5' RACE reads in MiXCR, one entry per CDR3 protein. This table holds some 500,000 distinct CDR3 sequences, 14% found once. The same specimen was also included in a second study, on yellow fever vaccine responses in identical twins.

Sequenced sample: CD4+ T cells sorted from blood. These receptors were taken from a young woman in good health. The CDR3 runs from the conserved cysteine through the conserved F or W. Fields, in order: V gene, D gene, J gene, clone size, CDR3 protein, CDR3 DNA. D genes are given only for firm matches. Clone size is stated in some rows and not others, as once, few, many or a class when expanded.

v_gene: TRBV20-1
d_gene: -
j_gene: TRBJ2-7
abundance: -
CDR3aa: CSARDTLRGLYEQYF
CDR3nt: TGCAGTGCTAGAGATACACTCCGGGGCCTCTACGAGCAGTACTTC

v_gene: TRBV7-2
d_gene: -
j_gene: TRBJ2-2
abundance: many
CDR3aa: CASSLILAGELFF
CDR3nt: TGTGCCAGCAGCTTAATCCTGGCCGGGGAGCTGTTTTTT

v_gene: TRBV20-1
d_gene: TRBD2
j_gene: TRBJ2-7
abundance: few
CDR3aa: CSAEPWGGTSGGSSYEQYF
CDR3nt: TGCAGTGCCGAGCCATGGGGCGGGACTAGCGGGGGAAGCTCCTACGAGCAGTACTTC

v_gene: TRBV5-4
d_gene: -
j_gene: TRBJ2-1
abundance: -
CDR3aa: CASSFKRPSSYNEQFF
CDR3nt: TGTGCCAGCAGCTTTAAGCGCCCCAGCTCCTACAATGAGCAGTTCTTC

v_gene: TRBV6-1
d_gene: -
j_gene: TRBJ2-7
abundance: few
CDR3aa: CASSEVSPEQYF
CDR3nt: TGTGCCAGCAGTGAAGTAAGTCCCGAGCAGTACTTC

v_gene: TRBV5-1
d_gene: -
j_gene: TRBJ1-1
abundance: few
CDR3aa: CASSYGQYNTEAFF
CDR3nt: TGCGCCAGCAGCTATGGGCAGTATAACACTGAAGCTTTCTTT

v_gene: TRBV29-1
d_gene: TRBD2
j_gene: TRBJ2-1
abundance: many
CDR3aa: CSGTSGSENEQFF
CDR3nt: TGCAGCGGGACTAGCGGGAGTGAAAATGAGCAGTTCTTC

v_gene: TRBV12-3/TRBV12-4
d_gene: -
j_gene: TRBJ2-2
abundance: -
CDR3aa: CASSQANTGELFF
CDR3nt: TGTGCCAGCAGTCAGGCGAACACCGGGGAGCTGTTTTTT

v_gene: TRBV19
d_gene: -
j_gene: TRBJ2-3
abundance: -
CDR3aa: CASTSQGRHTQYF
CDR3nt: TGTGCCAGTACCTCCCAAGGGCGGCATACGCAGTATTTT

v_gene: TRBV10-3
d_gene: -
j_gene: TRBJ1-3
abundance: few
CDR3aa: CAISEVKGLLSGNTIYF
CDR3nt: TGTGCCATCAGTGAGGTGAAGGGACTCCTCTCTGGAAACACCATATATTTT

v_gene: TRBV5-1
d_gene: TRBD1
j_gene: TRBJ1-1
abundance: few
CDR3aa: CASSLGDRDEETEAFF
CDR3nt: TGCGCCAGCAGCTTGGGGGACAGGGACGAGGAGACTGAAGCTTTCTTT

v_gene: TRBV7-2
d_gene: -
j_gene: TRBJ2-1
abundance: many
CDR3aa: CASSLSRLNEQFF
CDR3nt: TGTGCCAGCAGCTTAAGTCGGTTGAATGAGCAGTTCTTC

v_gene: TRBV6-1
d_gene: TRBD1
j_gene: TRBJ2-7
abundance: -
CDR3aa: CASRTGAFYEQYF
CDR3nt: TGTGCCAGCAGGACAGGGGCGTTCTACGAGCAGTACTTC

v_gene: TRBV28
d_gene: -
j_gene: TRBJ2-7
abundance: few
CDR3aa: CASSLGLAAVGQYF
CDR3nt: TGTGCCAGCAGTTTAGGTTTAGCAGCAGTAGGGCAGTACTTC

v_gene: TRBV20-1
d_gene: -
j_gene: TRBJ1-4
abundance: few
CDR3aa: CSARDTDEKLFF
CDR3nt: TGCAGTGCGAGAGACACCGATGAAAAACTGTTTTTT

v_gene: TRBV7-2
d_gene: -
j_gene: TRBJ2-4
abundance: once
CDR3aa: CASSLGQAQAKNIQYF
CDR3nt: TGTGCCAGCAGCTTAGGGCAGGCCCAAGCCAAAAACATTCAGTACTTC

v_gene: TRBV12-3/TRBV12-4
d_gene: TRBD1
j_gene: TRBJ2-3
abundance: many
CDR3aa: CASSQGTGKQDTQYF
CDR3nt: TGTGCCAGCAGTCAGGGGACAGGGAAACAGGATACGCAGTATTTT

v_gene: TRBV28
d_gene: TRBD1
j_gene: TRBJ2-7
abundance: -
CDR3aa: CASSSPGQGRHEQYF
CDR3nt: TGTGCCAGCAGTTCTCCGGGACAGGGGAGGCACGAGCAGTACTTC

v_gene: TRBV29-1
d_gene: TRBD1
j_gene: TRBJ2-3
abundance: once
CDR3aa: CSVDSPPGQARPGGTDTQYF
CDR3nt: TGCAGCGTTGACAGCCCCCCCGGACAGGCCAGGCCAGGGGGCACAGATACGCAGTATTTT

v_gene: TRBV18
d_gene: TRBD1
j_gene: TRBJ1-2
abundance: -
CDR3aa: CASSPHTGGATSGYTF
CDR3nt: TGTGCCAGCTCACCACATACAGGGGGCGCGACTTCCGGCTACACCTTC

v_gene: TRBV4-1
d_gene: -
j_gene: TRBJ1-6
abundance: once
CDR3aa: CASSQEVQVRNSPLHF
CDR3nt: TGCGCCAGCAGCCAAGAGGTACAGGTTCGGAATTCACCCCTCCACTTT

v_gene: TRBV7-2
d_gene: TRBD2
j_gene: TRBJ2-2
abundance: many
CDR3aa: CASSFPLAGARELFF
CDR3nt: TGTGCCAGCAGCTTCCCCTTAGCGGGGGCCCGGGAGCTGTTTTTT

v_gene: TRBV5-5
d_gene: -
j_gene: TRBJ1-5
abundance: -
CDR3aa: CASSPGTPNQPQHF
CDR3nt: TGTGCCAGCAGCCCGGGGACACCCAATCAGCCCCAGCATTTT

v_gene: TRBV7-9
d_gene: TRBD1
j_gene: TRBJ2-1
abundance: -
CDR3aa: CASSPRTGKSYNEQFF
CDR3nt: TGTGCCAGCAGCCCCCGGACAGGGAAGTCCTACAATGAGCAGTTCTTC

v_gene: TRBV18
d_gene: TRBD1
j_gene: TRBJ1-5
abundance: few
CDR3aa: CASSPERQGASPQHF
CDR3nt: TGTGCCAGCTCACCCGAAAGACAGGGGGCCAGCCCCCAGCATTTT

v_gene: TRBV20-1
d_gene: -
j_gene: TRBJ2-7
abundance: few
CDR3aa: CSASLFPSSYEQYF
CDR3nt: TGCAGTGCTAGTCTATTCCCTTCCTCCTACGAGCAGTACTTC

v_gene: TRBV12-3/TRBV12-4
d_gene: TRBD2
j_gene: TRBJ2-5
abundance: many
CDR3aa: CASSFSGGYQETQYF
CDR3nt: TGTGCCAGCAGTTTTTCGGGAGGGTACCAAGAGACCCAGTACTTC

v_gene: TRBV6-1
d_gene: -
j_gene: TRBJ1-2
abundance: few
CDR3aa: CASSERLVTGNYGYTF
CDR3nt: TGTGCCAGCAGTGAAAGGCTCGTGACGGGAAACTATGGCTACACCTTC

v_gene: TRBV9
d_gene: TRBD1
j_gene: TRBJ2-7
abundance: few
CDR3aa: CASSRGQGVTYEQYF
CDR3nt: TGTGCCAGCAGCCGTGGACAGGGGGTAACCTACGAGCAGTACTTC

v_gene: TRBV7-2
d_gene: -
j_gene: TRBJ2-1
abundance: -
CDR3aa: CASSSSTGLLEQFF
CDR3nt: TGTGCCAGCAGCTCCTCTACCGGACTTTTAGAGCAGTTCTTC

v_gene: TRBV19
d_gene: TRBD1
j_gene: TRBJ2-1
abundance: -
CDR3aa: CASSTLTGHNEQFF
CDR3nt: TGTGCCAGTAGTACCTTGACAGGGCACAATGAGCAGTTCTTC

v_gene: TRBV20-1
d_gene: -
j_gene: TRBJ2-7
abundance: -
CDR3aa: CSAPGSGMLHEQYF
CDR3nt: TGCAGTGCTCCGGGGTCAGGGATGCTTCACGAGCAGTACTTC

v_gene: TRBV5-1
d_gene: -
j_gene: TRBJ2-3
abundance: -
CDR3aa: CASSFQDPRTDTQYF
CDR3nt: TGCGCCAGCAGCTTCCAGGACCCTCGCACAGATACGCAGTATTTT

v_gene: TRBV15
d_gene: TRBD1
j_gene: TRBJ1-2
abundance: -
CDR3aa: CATSGHRGTGYTF
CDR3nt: TGTGCCACCAGCGGTCACAGGGGAACTGGCTACACCTTC

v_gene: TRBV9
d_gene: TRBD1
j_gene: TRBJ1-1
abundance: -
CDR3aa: CASSSRTGLNTEAFF
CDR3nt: TGTGCCAGCAGCTCTCGGACAGGATTGAACACTGAAGCTTTCTTT

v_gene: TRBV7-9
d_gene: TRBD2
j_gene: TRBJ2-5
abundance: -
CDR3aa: CASRRAGGAWETQYF
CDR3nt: TGTGCCAGCAGAAGAGCGGGGGGGGCATGGGAGACCCAGTACTTC

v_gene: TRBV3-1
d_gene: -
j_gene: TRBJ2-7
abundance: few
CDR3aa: CASSQDNRGRYF
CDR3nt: TGTGCCAGCAGCCAAGATAACCGGGGGCGTTACTTC

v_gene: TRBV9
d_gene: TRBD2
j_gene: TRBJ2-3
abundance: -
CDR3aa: CASSVKREKSDTQYF
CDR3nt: TGTGCCAGCAGCGTAAAGCGGGAGAAATCAGATACGCAGTATTTT

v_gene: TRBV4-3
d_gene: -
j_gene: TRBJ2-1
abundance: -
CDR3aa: CASSPATRGSSYNEQFF
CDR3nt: TGCGCCAGCAGCCCCGCTACCAGGGGAAGCTCCTACAATGAGCAGTTCTTC

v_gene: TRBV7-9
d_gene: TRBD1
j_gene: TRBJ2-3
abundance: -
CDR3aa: CASSLGDRADDTQYF
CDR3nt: TGTGCCAGCAGCTTAGGGGACAGGGCGGATGATACGCAGTATTTT

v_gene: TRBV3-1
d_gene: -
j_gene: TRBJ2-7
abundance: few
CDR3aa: CASSPPGLHEQYF
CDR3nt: TGTGCCAGCAGCCCCCCTGGGCTACACGAGCAGTACTTC

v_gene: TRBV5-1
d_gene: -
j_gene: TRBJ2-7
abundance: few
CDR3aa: CASSFITEGEQYF
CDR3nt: TGCGCCAGCAGTTTTATCACAGAAGGCGAGCAGTACTTC

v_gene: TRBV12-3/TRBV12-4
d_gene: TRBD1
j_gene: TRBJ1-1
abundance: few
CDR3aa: CASSATGTTEAFF
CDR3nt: TGTGCCAGCAGCGCGACAGGGACCACTGAAGCTTTCTTT

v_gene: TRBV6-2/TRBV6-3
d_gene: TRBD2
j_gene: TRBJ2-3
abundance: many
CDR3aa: CASSRTSGTDTQYF
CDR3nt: TGTGCCAGCAGCAGGACTAGCGGCACAGATACGCAGTATTTT

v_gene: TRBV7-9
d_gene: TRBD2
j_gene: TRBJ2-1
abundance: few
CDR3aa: CASSPKRTSGGEQFF
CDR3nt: TGTGCCAGCAGCCCTAAACGGACTAGCGGGGGTGAGCAGTTCTTC

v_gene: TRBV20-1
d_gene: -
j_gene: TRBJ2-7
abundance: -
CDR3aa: CSAIGHGYEQYF
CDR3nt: TGCAGTGCTATAGGACACGGATACGAGCAGTACTTC

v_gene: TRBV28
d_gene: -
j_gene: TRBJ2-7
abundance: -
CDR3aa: CASSYQYEQYF
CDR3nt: TGTGCCAGCAGCTATCAGTACGAGCAGTACTTC

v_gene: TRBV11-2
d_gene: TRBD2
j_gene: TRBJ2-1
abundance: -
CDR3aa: CASSLVRLAGGARSSYNEQFF
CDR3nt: TGTGCCAGCAGCTTAGTCCGATTAGCGGGAGGGGCCAGGAGCTCCTACAATGAGCAGTTCTTC

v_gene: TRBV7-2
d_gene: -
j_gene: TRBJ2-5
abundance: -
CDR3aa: CASSPGLISQETQYF
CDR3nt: TGTGCCAGCAGCCCAGGGCTGATTTCCCAAGAGACCCAGTACTTC

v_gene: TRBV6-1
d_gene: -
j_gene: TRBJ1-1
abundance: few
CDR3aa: CASTPTAATEAFF
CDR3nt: TGTGCCAGCACCCCCACGGCAGCCACTGAAGCTTTCTTT

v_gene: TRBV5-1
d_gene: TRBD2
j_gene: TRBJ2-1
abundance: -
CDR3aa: CASSMTSGSSYNEQFF
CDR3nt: TGCGCCAGCAGTATGACTAGCGGGAGCTCCTACAATGAGCAGTTCTTC

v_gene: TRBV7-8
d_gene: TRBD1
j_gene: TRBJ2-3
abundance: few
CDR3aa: CASSRRDSPDTQYF
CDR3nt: TGTGCCAGCAGCCGCAGGGACAGTCCAGATACGCAGTATTTT

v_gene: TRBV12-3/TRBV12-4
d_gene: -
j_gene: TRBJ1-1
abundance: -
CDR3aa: CASSPRGGSETEAFF
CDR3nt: TGTGCCAGCAGTCCCAGAGGTGGGAGTGAGACTGAAGCTTTCTTT